What follows are 10 T cell receptor beta chains derived from one specimen sequenced in a study of blood T cell repertoires in COVID-19. Using immunoSEQ multiplex PCR, the repertoire was profiled, and TCRdb retains in-frame clones only, with some absent. The sample has 45,000 to 60,000 clones, about four fifths seen once; the top ten hold roughly 9.3%. The sample was peripheral blood. All receptors come from a man older than 75 with COVID-19, enrolled during active disease.

V is TRBV6-2 or TRBV6-3 and J is TRBJ1-5; tentative D call: TRBD1 (6 bases). CDR1 is MNHEY, CDR2 SVGEGT, per germline. This CDR3 comprises 14 residues. Deletions cut 2 bases from V and 7 bases from J, with 12 bases between. The CDR3 sequence is CASSYAGAQQPQHF. The CDR3 DNA reads TGTGCCAGCAGTTACGCGGGGGCCCAGCAGCCCCAGCATTTT.

This clone was found a few times. The rearrangement links TRBV7-9 to TRBJ2-3, with 7 bases identical to TRBD2. V was pared by 0 bases and J by 6 bases, with 6 bases of the junction left unmatched. CDR1 and CDR2 (germline): SEHNR, FQNEAQ (reference sequence). The CDR3 consists of 15 residues. CDR3 DNA sequence: TGTGCCAGCAGCTTAGCGGGAGGGGAACGGGATACGCAGTATTTT. Protein product: CASSLAGGERDTQYF.

V usage is TRBV6-2 or TRBV6-3 and J usage is TRBJ2-5; D call uncertain. The V gene's germline CDR1 is MNHEY and CDR2 SVGEGT. The CDR3 length is 15 residues. V shed 5 bases and J shed 2 bases, with 15 bases lying between them. The CDR3 loop is CASSLLKGAQETQYF. For the CDR3, the DNA is TGTGCCAGCAGTCTGCTTAAAGGAGCTCAAGAGACCCAGTACTTC.

V is TRBV9 and J is TRBJ1-2, with D tentatively TRBD1 (5 bases). This CDR3 spans 12 amino acids. The ends were cut back, 7 bases at V and 10 bases at J, with 17 bases in the middle. Germline V gene sequence: CDR1 SGDLS, CDR2 YYNGEE. CDR3 residues: CASAGVAWAYTF. For the CDR3, the DNA is TGTGCCAGCGCGGGGGTCGCCTGGGCCTACACCTTC.

This clone turned up a few times. The chain recombines TRBV4-2 with TRBJ2-5; maybe TRBD2 (6 bases). CDR1 is LGHNA, CDR2 YNFKEQ, per germline. Between the trimmed V and J ends, which lost 7 bases and 1 base, there was a span of 13 bases. This CDR3 region has 14 residues. The CDR3 protein is CASNIEEGQETQYF. DNA for the CDR3: TGTGCCAGCAATATTGAGGAGGGCCAAGAGACCCAGTACTTC.

The V call is TRBV5-1, the J call TRBJ2-2; TRBD1 matches at 9 bases. Trimming cost V 2 bases and J 2 bases; bases outside gene matches: 4. The germline gives CDR1 SGHRS, CDR2 YFSETQ. The CDR3 sequence is 16 residues long. The CDR3 nucleotides are TGCGCCAGCAGCTTAAGGGGACAGGGAAACACCGGGGAGCTGTTTTTT. Amino acids: CASSLRGQGNTGELFF.

V is TRBV7-8 and J is TRBJ1-6; 8 positions match TRBD1. The CDR3 sequence is 14 residues long. V lost 3 bases and J lost 7; bases outside the gene matches: 2. Germline V gene sequence: CDR1 SGHVS, CDR2 FQNEAQ. DNA of the CDR3: TGTGCCAGCAGCTTGGACAGGGTAAATTCACCCCTCCACTTT. Amino acid sequence: CASSLDRVNSPLHF.

In DNA form, the CDR3 reads TGTGCCAGCAGCATTCTAGGGGGGGGGTCGTACGAGCAGTACGTC. Residues: CASSILGGGSYEQYV. V is TRBV11-2 and J is TRBJ2-7; weak D call: TRBD2 (7 bases). CDR1 and CDR2 from the germline V gene are SGHAT and FQNNGV. This CDR3 has 15 amino acids. V lost 5 bases, J lost 4 bases, and 18 bases lay in between.

J is TRBJ1-4 and V is TRBV12-3 or TRBV12-4; unclear D gene. Trimming pared 8 bases from V and 0 bases from J, leaving 7 bases between. The CDR3 totals 13 residues. In DNA, the CDR3 is TGTGCCAGCGGGCGGGCAACTAATGAAAAACTGTTTTTT. Protein: CASGRATNEKLFF.

The V and J genes are TRBV9 and TRBJ2-3; 7 bases are shared with TRBD2. V shed 6 bases, J shed 1 base, and the junction held 2 bases outside the gene matches. This CDR3 region has 13 residues. Germline assignment: CDR1 SGDLS and CDR2 YYNGEE. For the CDR3, the DNA is TGTGCCAGCAACCGGGGGGGCACAGATACGCAGTATTTT. Its protein product is CASNRGGTDTQYF.